A single sample gave rise to the 28 T cell receptor beta chains below, sequenced in a study of Ad26.COV2.S vaccination and SARS-CoV-2 variants. Regarding treatment: approximately 18 received Ad26.COV2.S at low or high dose, single or two shots; five or six received placebo; per-sample allocation not given. The investigators took samples on day 63 after the first vaccine or placebo injection. The repertoire was sequenced with immunoSEQ multiplex PCR; TCRdb's copy has only in-frame clones and lacks some. Of about 400,000 clones listed, around 89% are singletons. Sample: peripheral blood, taken in a trial of Ad26.COV2.S vaccine versus placebo. The receptor source for this set is a person aged 18-65 years who received the Ad26.COV2.S COVID-19 vaccine or a placebo.

The chain has TRBV28 and TRBJ2-5; no reliable D call. CDR1 and CDR2 (germline): MDHEN, SYDVKM. The CDR3 has 17 amino acids. V lost 6 bases, J lost 4 bases, and 24 bases lay in between. The CDR3 loop is CASSPPLNGERRETQYF. Written as DNA, the CDR3 is TGTGCCAGCAGCCCTCCTTTGAATGGAGAACGTCGAGAGACCCAGTACTTC.

V gene TRBV7-9 combines with J gene TRBJ2-2; 11 bases match TRBD1. From germline, CDR1 is SEHNR and CDR2 FQNEAQ (reference sequence). The junction had 7 bases not matched to a gene; V was cut back by 4 bases and J by 6 bases. CDR3 size: 16 residues. In DNA form, the CDR3 reads TGTGCCAGCAGCTCAACCCCGGGACAGGGGGCCGGGGAGCTGTTTTTT. Protein product: CASSSTPGQGAGELFF.

The gene calls are TRBV27 and TRBJ2-7; D remains unclear. Germline lookup yields CDR1 MNHEY and CDR2 SMNVEV (reference sequence). The CDR3 loop spans 14 amino acids. Trimming took off 6 bases at V and 0 bases at J, with 12 bases between the two ends. DNA for the CDR3: TGTGCCAGCAGCCGAGCCGGTACCTCCTACGAGCAGTACTTC. Encoded protein: CASSRAGTSYEQYF.

The rearrangement joins TRBV29-1 to TRBJ1-5; D possibly corresponds to TRBD1 (6 bases). Germline assignment: CDR1 SQVTM and CDR2 ANQGSEA. Trimming stripped 4 bases from V and 6 bases from J, with 7 bases between. This CDR3 region has 11 residues. The CDR3 sequence is CSVAGVQPQHF. CDR3 bases: TGCAGCGTTGCAGGGGTTCAGCCCCAGCATTTT. The whole variable domain, remainder taken from reference TRBV29-1 and TRBJ1-5, is SAVISQKPSRDICQRGTSLTIQCQVDSQVTMMFWYRQQPGQSLTLIATANQGSEATYESGFVIDKFPISRPNLTFSTLTVSNMSPEDSSIYLCSVAGVQPQHFGDGTRLSIL.

The chain is built from TRBV5-4 and TRBJ2-1; 11 positions agree with TRBD1. CDR1 and CDR2 (germline): SGHNT, YYREEE (reference sequence). The CDR3 has 18 residues. Trimming removed 0 bases from V and 2 bases from J; junction bases left unmatched: 7. CDR3 in amino acids: CASSLGVPGQGAYNEQFF. In DNA form, the CDR3 reads TGTGCCAGCAGCTTGGGGGTGCCGGGACAGGGGGCCTACAATGAGCAGTTCTTC.

Of note for this clone: The sample contains more than one DNA sequence encoding this CDR3. The chain carries TRBV5-1 and TRBJ2-5; D may be TRBD2 (5 bases). Between the trimmed V and J ends, which lost 0 bases and 5 bases, there was a span of 5 bases. The CDR3 runs 12 residues. CDR1 and CDR2 from the germline V gene are SGHRS and YFSETQ. The CDR3 here is CASSLAGETQYF. In nucleotides, the CDR3 is TGCGCCAGCAGCTTGGCGGGGGAGACCCAGTACTTC.

The chain is built from TRBV28 and TRBJ2-5; 9 bases are shared with TRBD2. The CDR3 runs to 14 residues. Looked up from germline, CDR1 is MDHEN and CDR2 is SYDVKM. V was clipped by 6 bases and J by 0 bases; unmatched bases: 2. The CDR3 loop is CASSRLADQETQYF. DNA for the CDR3: TGTGCCAGCAGCAGACTAGCGGACCAAGAGACCCAGTACTTC.

This clone was observed a single time. The CDR3: CASSESGRPYSNQPQHF. CDR3 DNA sequence: TGCGCCAGCAGTGAGTCGGGCAGACCTTATAGCAATCAGCCCCAGCATTTT. The chain is built from TRBV10-2 and TRBJ1-5; no reliable D call. V lost 0 bases and J 0 bases, leaving 12 bases between the germline ends. The CDR3 totals 17 residues. Germline-derived CDR1 and CDR2 are WSHSY and SAAADI.

The chain uses TRBV28 and TRBJ2-1, with 9 bases that match TRBD2. The CDR3 spans 15 residues. V was clipped by 3 bases and J by 9 bases; unmatched bases: 9. Germline CDR1 MDHEN, CDR2 SYDVKM. CDR3 region: CASSFWAGGPSEQFF. The CDR3 coding sequence is TGTGCCAGCAGTTTTTGGGCGGGAGGGCCAAGTGAGCAGTTCTTC. The variable domain in full, with the rest retrieved from reference TRBV28 and TRBJ2-1, is DVKVTQSSRYLVKRTGEKVFLECVQDMDHENMFWYRQDPGLGLRLIYFSYDVKMKEKGDIPEGYSVSREKKERFSLILESASTNQTSMYLCASSFWAGGPSEQFFGPGTRLTVL.

The chain recombines TRBV5-5 with TRBJ1-3; D ambiguous. The CDR3 has 17 residues. The germline V gene has CDR1 SGHKS and CDR2 YYEKEE (reference sequence). The V gene lost 0 bases and the J gene lost 0 bases, with 13 bases spanning the gap. Here the CDR3 DNA reads TGTGCCAGCAGCTTGGGTTTAAGAACCTCCTCTGGAAACACCATATATTTT. Its translation: CASSLGLRTSSGNTIYF.

The chain carries TRBV5-6 and TRBJ2-5; the match to TRBD1 covers 10 bases. This CDR3 comprises 17 residues. Germline CDR1 SGHDT, CDR2 YYEEEE. Trimming cost V 0 bases and J 4 bases; bases outside gene matches: 9. The CDR3 DNA reads TGTGCCAGCAGCTTGGCGGGTGACAGGGGGCGCAGAGAGACCCAGTACTTC. It is translated as CASSLAGDRGRRETQYF.

The rearrangement links TRBV23-1 to TRBJ2-5; tentatively, D is TRBD2 (7 bases). TRBV23-1 is classed as an ORF, of uncertain function. The CDR3 is made up of 13 amino acids. V was trimmed by 2 bases and J by 5 bases, leaving 9 bases between them. In DNA form, the CDR3 reads TGCGCCAGCAGTCAAAGGGGGGGTGAGACCCAGTACTTC. Its protein is CASSQRGGETQYF.

The chain combines TRBV28 with TRBJ2-2; D possibly matches TRBD1 or TRBD2 (5 bases each). The CDR3 sequence is 14 residues long. Germline V lookup: CDR1 MDHEN, CDR2 SYDVKM. V lost 6 bases and J lost 4, with 12 bases in between. In DNA form, the CDR3 reads TGTGCCAGCAGGCATAGGGACGTCACCGGGGAGCTGTTTTTT. Encoded protein: CASRHRDVTGELFF.

CDR3 region: CASSQVPPTGRATEAFF. In DNA form, the CDR3 reads TGCGCCAGCAGCCAGGTACCCCCCACGGGAAGGGCCACTGAAGCTTTCTTT. This rearrangement joins TRBV4-1 to TRBJ1-1; D not certain. Germline V CDR1 and CDR2: MGHRA, YSYEKL. Trimming left V 3 bases short and J 4 bases short, with 21 bases between. This CDR3 comprises 17 residues.

A note on this clone: The junction differs from germline at one of its ends, possibly a read error. The V call is TRBV12-3 or TRBV12-4, the J call TRBJ2-1, with 10 bases fitting TRBD2. The length of the CDR3 is 12 residues. CDR3 in DNA: TGTGCCAGCACCCGTAGCGGGAGGCGAGTGGTCTTC. Its translation is CASTRSGRRVVF.

This clone appeared a single time. V usage is TRBV29-1 and J usage is TRBJ2-3, with TRBD2 identical over 11 bases. Trimming at V came to 8 bases and at J to 1 base, leaving 20 bases not matched to a gene. Germline CDR1 SQVTM, CDR2 ANQGSEA. CDR3 length: 19 residues. The CDR3 loop is CSPQQGRLAGGSRTDTQYF. In nucleotides, the CDR3 is TGCAGCCCCCAGCAGGGGCGGCTAGCGGGAGGATCCCGCACAGATACGCAGTATTTT.

This clone is a singleton in its sample. The V gene is TRBV5-6, the J gene TRBJ2-5; maybe TRBD2 (6 bases). This CDR3 spans 17 amino acids. Trimming removed 0 bases at V and 2 bases at J, with 17 bases between. Germline V gene lookup returns CDR1 SGHDT and CDR2 YYEEEE. CDR3 in amino acids: CASSLGDRGRDQETQYF. The CDR3 DNA follows: TGTGCCAGCAGCTTGGGGGACCGAGGGCGGGATCAAGAGACCCAGTACTTC.

This chain links TRBV30 with TRBJ2-1; 9 bases align to TRBD1. The V gene's germline CDR1 is GTSNPN and CDR2 SVGIG (reference sequence). Trimming removed 5 bases from V and 9 bases from J; junction bases left unmatched: 2. This CDR3 contains 11 residues. CDR3 nucleotides: TGTGCCTGGGGGACAGGGAGTGAGCAGTTCTTC. It yields the protein CAWGTGSEQFF.

The rearrangement uses TRBV6-2 or TRBV6-3 and TRBJ2-7, with D unclear. Trimming pared 5 bases from V and 4 bases from J, leaving 12 bases between. This CDR3 is built from 13 residues. The V gene's germline CDR1 is MNHEY and CDR2 SVGEGT. CDR3 residues: CASSPTAGYEQYF. The CDR3 DNA sequence: TGTGCCAGCAGTCCCACCGCCGGGTACGAGCAGTACTTC.

J is TRBJ2-5 and V is TRBV28; TRBD2 aligns across 8 bases. There are 12 residues in the CDR3. The junction had 3 bases not matched to a gene; V was cut back by 3 bases and J by 9 bases. CDR1 and CDR2 (germline): MDHEN, SYDVKM. Here the CDR3 reads CASSLAGGAQYF. The CDR3 nucleotides are TGTGCCAGCAGTTTGGCCGGGGGGGCCCAGTACTTC.

The chain carries TRBV5-1 and TRBJ2-7; TRBD2 might be the D (6 bases). Looked up from germline, CDR1 is SGHRS and CDR2 is YFSETQ. The CDR3 is made up of 15 amino acids. The germline V and J ends were trimmed by 4 bases and 3 bases, with 17 bases remaining between them. CDR3 in DNA: TGCGCCAGCAGCCGTCTCGGAGGGAATAACTACGAGCAGTACTTC. It translates to CASSRLGGNNYEQYF. The full variable domain, in which reference TRBV5-1 and TRBJ2-7 provide the parts outside the CDR3, is KAGVTQTPRYLIKTRGQQVTLSCSPISGHRSVSWYQQTPGQGLQFLFEYFSETQRNKGNFPGRFSGRQFSNSRSEMNVSTLELGDSALYLCASSRLGGNNYEQYFGPGTRLTVT.

The V and J genes are TRBV4-2 and TRBJ2-1; TRBD2 aligns across 8 bases. Germline CDR1 reads LGHNA; CDR2 reads YNFKEQ. The CDR3 is 16 amino acids. V dropped 0 bases and J dropped 2; count of bases not matched to a gene: 3. CDR3 amino acids: CASSQEAGGPYNEQFF. DNA for the CDR3: TGTGCCAGCAGCCAAGAGGCGGGAGGCCCCTACAATGAGCAGTTCTTC.

The table lists this clone with a few counts. This chain joins TRBV10-3 and TRBJ2-5; 7 bases fit TRBD2. This CDR3 spans 17 amino acids. Germline CDR1 ENHRY, CDR2 SYGVKD. The V and J ends lost 0 bases and 1 base, in that order; junction bases with no gene match: 8. As DNA, the CDR3 is TGTGCCATCAGTGAGTCAGGTAGCGGGTCAGCCCAAGAGACCCAGTACTTC. This codes for CAISESGSGSAQETQYF.

The chain recombines TRBV5-1 with TRBJ2-1; 12 positions match TRBD2. The CDR3 is 18 residues long. Germline V gene sequence: CDR1 SGHRS, CDR2 YFSETQ. After removal of 0 bases from V and 3 bases from J, the junction contained 7 bases not matched to a gene. DNA for the CDR3: TGCGCCAGCAGCTTGGGAGTTCTAGCGGGAGGGCGCTACAATGAGCAGTTCTTC. Amino acids: CASSLGVLAGGRYNEQFF.

With regard to this clone: This CDR3 is also generated by other DNA sequences in the sample. V usage is TRBV3-1 (or the pseudogene TRBV3-2) and J usage is TRBJ2-1; unclear D gene. The CDR3 sequence is 13 residues long. The ends were cut back, 4 bases at V and 0 bases at J, with 4 bases in the middle. Looked up from germline, CDR1 is LGHDT and CDR2 is YNNKEL (reference sequence). As DNA, the CDR3 is TGTGCCAGCAGCCGTGACTCCTACAATGAGCAGTTCTTC. Protein product: CASSRDSYNEQFF.

A remark on this clone: The same CDR3 can be traced to other DNA sequences in this sample. The V gene is TRBV4-1, the J gene TRBJ1-3; TRBD1 matches 7 bases. The CDR3 contains 16 residues. Germline-derived CDR1 and CDR2 are MGHRA and YSYEKL. V lost 0 bases, J lost 4 bases, and 6 bases stayed unmatched. CDR3: CASSQERTGAGNTIYF. CDR3 in DNA: TGCGCCAGCAGCCAAGAAAGAACAGGGGCCGGAAACACCATATATTTT.

The CDR3 sequence is CASRPGPSGYTF. The CDR3 bases are TGTGCCAGTAGGCCAGGACCTTCTGGCTACACCTTC. This chain joins TRBV19 and TRBJ1-2, with unresolved D. The germline CDR1 and CDR2 sequences are LNHDA and SQIVND (reference sequence). The CDR3 length is 12 residues. Trimming left V 6 bases short and J 7 bases short, with 12 bases between.

The V call is TRBV28, the J call TRBJ1-5, with D possibly TRBD1 on 5 matching bases. Germline V lookup: CDR1 MDHEN, CDR2 SYDVKM. Trimming left V 4 bases short and J 0 bases short, with 7 bases between. The CDR3 sequence is 14 residues long. CDR3 in DNA: TGTGCCAGCAGTTCGGACATTAGCAATCAGCCCCAGCATTTT. This gives the protein CASSSDISNQPQHF. Looking up the rest from reference TRBV28 and TRBJ1-5 gives the full variable domain: DVKVTQSSRYLVKRTGEKVFLECVQDMDHENMFWYRQDPGLGLRLIYFSYDVKMKEKGDIPEGYSVSREKKERFSLILESASTNQTSMYLCASSSDISNQPQHFGDGTRLSIL.